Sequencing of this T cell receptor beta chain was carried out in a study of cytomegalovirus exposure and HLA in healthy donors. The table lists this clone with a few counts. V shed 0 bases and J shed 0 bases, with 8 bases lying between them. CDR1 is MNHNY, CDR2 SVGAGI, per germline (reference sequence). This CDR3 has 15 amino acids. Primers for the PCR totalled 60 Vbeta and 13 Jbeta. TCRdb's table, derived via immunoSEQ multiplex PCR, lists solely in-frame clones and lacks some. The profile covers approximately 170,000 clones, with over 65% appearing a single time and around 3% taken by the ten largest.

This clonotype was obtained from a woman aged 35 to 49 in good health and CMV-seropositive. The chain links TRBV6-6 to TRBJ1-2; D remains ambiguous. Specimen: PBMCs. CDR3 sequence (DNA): TGTGCCAGCAGTTACTCAAAAACTACTAACTATGGCTACACCTTC. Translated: CASSYSKTTNYGYTF.